These 28 T cell receptor beta chains share one sample of origin, sequenced in a study of HIV-infected patients and healthy controls. TCRdb recomputed calls from the 5' RACE reads with MiXCR, one row per CDR3 protein. The sample holds around 67,000 distinct CDR3 sequences, about 17% seen once. The sample taken for sequencing was CD4+ T cells from blood. All receptors derive from a human donor in good health.

This clonotype was picked up a small number of times. This chain joins TRBV28 and TRBJ1-6; D is uncertain. V was cut by 2 bases and J by 11 bases, with 22 bases left in between. The germline V gene has CDR1 MDHEN and CDR2 SYDVKM. The CDR3 runs to 17 residues. The CDR3 bases are TGTGCCAGCAGTTTACCGAATATCGGGTCGGGTGGCACACCCCTCCACTTT. Protein sequence: CASSLPNIGSGGTPLHF.

The chain has TRBV19 and TRBJ1-2; 8 bases line up with TRBD1. CDR3 length: 15 residues. Trimming cost V 3 bases and J 2 bases; bases outside gene matches: 5. Germline CDR1 and CDR2: LNHDA and SQIVND (reference sequence). The CDR3 reads CASSMGTGLNYGYTF. The CDR3 coding sequence is TGTGCCAGTAGTATGGGGACAGGCCTAAACTATGGCTACACCTTC.

The chain is built from TRBV6-2 or TRBV6-3 and TRBJ2-3; a possible D gene is TRBD2 (7 bases). Per the germline V gene, CDR1 is MNHEY and CDR2 is SVGEGT. This CDR3 spans 17 amino acids. Trimming pared 5 bases from V and 4 bases from J, leaving 22 bases between. The CDR3 spells CASSPQLAGARADTQYF. CDR3 coding DNA: TGTGCCAGCAGTCCACAACTGGCGGGGGCCAGGGCAGATACGCAGTATTTT.

The chain combines TRBV19 with TRBJ2-3; no firm D call. The V and J ends lost 1 base and 3 bases respectively, with 17 bases between them. CDR1 is LNHDA and CDR2 is SQIVND in the germline V gene (reference sequence). This CDR3 comprises 17 residues. The CDR3 coding sequence is TGTGCCAGTAGTATAGCTGGCTCGCCCTTCGAAACAGATACGCAGTATTTT. Translation gives CASSIAGSPFETDTQYF. The full variable domain, its missing parts supplied by reference TRBV19 and TRBJ2-3, is DGGITQSPKYLFRKEGQNVTLSCEQNLNHDAMYWYRQDPGQGLRLIYYSQIVNDFQKGDIAEGYSVSREKKESFPLTVTSAQKNPTAFYLCASSIAGSPFETDTQYFGPGTRLTVL.

This clonotype was seen a few times. The chain joins TRBV5-1 to TRBJ1-1, with 9 bases fitting TRBD1. With V trimmed by 4 bases and J by 10 bases, 8 bases remained unmatched. Germline V CDR1 and CDR2: SGHRS, YFSETQ. This CDR3 contains 13 residues. CDR3 coding DNA: TGCGCCAGCAGCCCACAGGGGGCGCGGGGAGCTTTCTTT. Translating gives CASSPQGARGAFF. The complete variable domain, with remaining parts taken from reference TRBV5-1 and TRBJ1-1, reads KAGVTQTPRYLIKTRGQQVTLSCSPISGHRSVSWYQQTPGQGLQFLFEYFSETQRNKGNFPGRFSGRQFSNSRSEMNVSTLELGDSALYLCASSPQGARGAFFGQGTRLTVV.

In its sample, this clonotype was seen many times. The chain is built from TRBV6-6 and TRBJ1-2; D is unclear. V gave up 6 bases and J gave up 2 bases, with 13 bases separating them. The CDR3 consists of 14 residues. Germline V gene lookup returns CDR1 MNHNY and CDR2 SVGAGI (reference sequence). The CDR3 reads CASREDVPNYGYTF. The CDR3, as DNA: TGTGCCAGCAGGGAAGACGTACCGAACTATGGCTACACCTTC.

Here the CDR3 reads CASSPLTTIMTYEQYF. CDR3 in DNA: TGTGCCAGCAGCCCCCTCACGACCATCATGACGTACGAGCAGTACTTC. The rearrangement links TRBV6-1 to TRBJ2-7, with D unresolved. The CDR3 runs 16 residues. V was trimmed by 6 bases and J by 4 bases, leaving 22 bases between them. Germline CDR1 MNHNS, CDR2 SASEGT.

V and J are TRBV6-5 and TRBJ2-3; 8 nucleotides line up with TRBD2. CDR1 MNHEY and CDR2 SVGAGI come from the germline V gene. There are 16 residues in the CDR3. J was trimmed by 1 base and V by 6 bases; bases with no gene match: 9. CDR3: CASSRLSGGGTDTQYF. The CDR3 region has the DNA TGTGCCAGCAGCCGATTGTCGGGGGGGGGCACAGATACGCAGTATTTT.

This clonotype was seen a few times. The genes are TRBV30 and TRBJ2-2; tentatively, D is TRBD2 (5 bases). Between the trimmed V and J ends, which lost 5 bases and 2 bases, there was a span of 12 bases. The CDR3 is 14 residues long. The germline gives CDR1 GTSNPN, CDR2 SVGIG (reference sequence). This chain's CDR3 is CAWGGRINTGELFF. CDR3 nucleotide sequence: TGTGCCTGGGGAGGACGGATTAACACCGGGGAGCTGTTTTTT.

This clonotype was seen at least ten times. The chain recombines TRBV12-3 or TRBV12-4 with TRBJ1-4; no firm D call. The CDR3 spans 14 residues. Trimming pared 10 bases from V and 5 bases from J, leaving 17 bases between. DNA for the CDR3: TGTGCCATCCACCCCGGCGATCCAAATGAAAAACTGTTTTTT. Translating it yields CAIHPGDPNEKLFF.

This clonotype was recorded at least ten times. The rearrangement joins TRBV6-2 or TRBV6-3 to TRBJ1-4, with 7 bases aligning to TRBD1. Germline-derived CDR1 and CDR2 are MNHEY and SVGEGT. The CDR3 is 14 amino acids. Trimming cost V 4 bases and J 3 bases; bases outside gene matches: 2. The CDR3 DNA sequence: TGTGCCAGCAGTTCCGGACAGGCTAATGAAAAACTGTTTTTT. Its protein is CASSSGQANEKLFF.

This clonotype was observed many times. This chain joins TRBV3-1 and TRBJ2-2; the match to TRBD2 covers 7 bases. Looked up from germline, CDR1 is LGHDT and CDR2 is YNNKEL (reference sequence). J gave up 3 bases and V 4 bases, and 11 bases lay outside the gene matches. CDR3 length equals 17 residues. The CDR3 loop reads CASSPREWGGDTGELFF. The CDR3 DNA follows: TGTGCCAGCAGCCCCCGTGAGTGGGGGGGGGACACCGGGGAGCTGTTTTTT. The complete variable domain, with remaining parts taken from reference TRBV3-1 and TRBJ2-2, reads DTAVSQTPKYLVTQMGNDKSIKCEQNLGHDTMYWYKQDSKKFLKIMFSYNNKELIINETVPNRFSPKSPDKAHLNLHINSLELGDSAVYFCASSPREWGGDTGELFFGEGSRLTVL.

This clonotype was recorded at least ten times. The rearrangement uses TRBV12-3 or TRBV12-4 and TRBJ1-1; D unclear. The CDR3 runs to 14 residues. Trimming cost V 3 bases and J 3 bases, with 11 bases left between them. CDR3 sequence (DNA): TGTGCCAGCAGTTTGGTTAAGGAATACACTGAAGCTTTCTTT. Encoded protein: CASSLVKEYTEAFF.

This clonotype was observed a handful of times. J is TRBJ2-7 and V is TRBV25-1; possible D gene TRBD2, 7 bases. CDR3 length: 15 residues. V lost 6 bases, J lost 7 bases, and 22 bases lay in between. Germline lookup yields CDR1 MGHDK and CDR2 SYGVNS. In nucleotides, the CDR3 is TGTGCCAGCAGCCCTATAGGGGGGGCCACAGGAGAGCAGTACTTC. Protein sequence: CASSPIGGATGEQYF.

This clonotype was seen a handful of times. The V gene is TRBV7-9, the J gene TRBJ1-1; 7 bases line up with TRBD1. Germline loops: CDR1 SEHNR, CDR2 FQNEAQ (reference sequence). V gave up 1 base and J gave up 4 bases; unmatched junction bases: 6. The length of the CDR3 is 15 residues. As DNA, the CDR3 is TGTGCCAGCAGCTTAGTTAATGCAGGGGGCACTGAAGCTTTCTTT. Its protein product is CASSLVNAGGTEAFF.

This clonotype has a count of ten or more. This chain links TRBV6-2 or TRBV6-3 with TRBJ2-7, with TRBD2 identical over 8 bases. Germline values: CDR1 MNHEY, CDR2 SVGEGT. J was trimmed by 4 bases and V by 4 bases; bases with no gene match: 9. The CDR3 totals 15 residues. CDR3 coding DNA: TGTGCCAGCAGTTCCCGGACTAGCCCCGGGTACGAGCAGTACTTC. Translating it yields CASSSRTSPGYEQYF.

This clonotype was counted many times. The gene calls are TRBV29-1 and TRBJ2-4; no reliable D call. This CDR3 has 14 amino acids. V dropped 4 bases and J dropped 1 base, with 11 bases sitting between them. The germline gives CDR1 SQVTM, CDR2 ANQGSEA. This CDR3 reads CSVVWTRAKNIQYF. The CDR3 bases are TGCAGCGTTGTCTGGACCAGGGCCAAAAACATTCAGTACTTC.

This clonotype has at least ten counts. The CDR3 here is CASSRGPDYEQYF. The DNA for the CDR3 is TGTGCCAGCAGCCGCGGACCGGACTACGAGCAGTACTTC. This sequence joins TRBV7-9 and TRBJ2-7; no clear D. The CDR3 loop spans 13 amino acids. Trimming left V 5 bases short and J 3 bases short, with 11 bases between. In germline, CDR1 is SEHNR, CDR2 FQNEAQ (reference sequence).

This clonotype showed up many times. DNA for the CDR3: TGTGCTACCTACTTCGGCGAAAAACTGTTTTTT. Translated: CATYFGEKLFF. This chain uses TRBV6-6 with TRBJ1-4; D call uncertain. The V gene's germline CDR1 is MNHNY and CDR2 SVGAGI (reference sequence). The CDR3 covers 11 residues.

This sequence joins TRBV19 and TRBJ2-3; TRBD1 is a possible D gene (6 bases). Between the trimmed V and J ends, which lost 0 bases and 7 bases, there was a span of 11 bases. This CDR3 has 14 residues. From germline, CDR1 is LNHDA and CDR2 SQIVND (reference sequence). The CDR3 loop is CASSIDPGVYTQYF. CDR3 nucleotides: TGTGCCAGTAGTATAGATCCAGGGGTGTATACGCAGTATTTT.

J is TRBJ1-6 and V is TRBV12-3 or TRBV12-4; D might be TRBD1 (5 bases). The CDR3 spans 13 residues. V was pared by 6 bases and J by 5 bases, with 8 bases between. The CDR3 reads CASRLTDNSPLHF. The CDR3, as DNA: TGTGCCAGCAGATTGACAGATAATTCACCCCTCCACTTT.

This clonotype occurred many times. The V and J genes are TRBV7-2 and TRBJ2-7; 7 bases are a match to TRBD2. CDR3 length: 15 amino acids. Looked up from germline, CDR1 is SGHTA and CDR2 is FQGNSA. V was pared by 1 base and J by 3 bases, with 6 bases of the junction left unmatched. This CDR3 is CASSLVGLADYEQYF. Written as DNA, the CDR3 is TGTGCCAGCAGCTTAGTTGGGCTAGCGGACTACGAGCAGTACTTC.

CDR3 amino acids: CCSGAREETQYF. The CDR3 DNA sequence: TGTTGCAGCGGGGCTCGGGAAGAGACCCAGTACTTC. The V call is TRBV6-2 or TRBV6-3, the J call TRBJ2-5; TRBD2 matches 7 bases. Germline assignment: CDR1 MNHEY and CDR2 SVGEGT. This CDR3 has 12 residues.

The chain employs TRBV20-1 and TRBJ1-2; 8 bases map to TRBD1. In germline, CDR1 is DFQATT, CDR2 SNEGSKA (reference sequence). The J segment lost 4 bases and the V segment lost 0 bases, leaving 4 bases of the junction unmatched. This CDR3 has 14 amino acids. The CDR3 protein is CSARDPTGGYGYTF. CDR3 nucleotides: TGCAGTGCTAGAGATCCAACAGGGGGCTATGGCTACACCTTC.

This clonotype was seen only a few times. The chain links TRBV7-9 to TRBJ1-1; maybe TRBD1 (5 bases). The CDR3 covers 17 residues. Germline lookup yields CDR1 SEHNR and CDR2 FQNEAQ (reference sequence). The germline V and J ends were trimmed by 6 bases and 6 bases, with 26 bases remaining between them. The CDR3 DNA is TGTGCCAGCAGTTTGAGTGCGCATGGGACCGGAGGCGCTGAAGCTTTCTTT. Translated: CASSLSAHGTGGAEAFF.

V is TRBV5-1 and J is TRBJ2-5, with 9 bases fitting TRBD2. J lost 4 bases, V lost 4 bases, and 14 bases had no gene match. This CDR3 region has 17 residues. Germline CDR1 SGHRS, CDR2 YFSETQ. CDR3 sequence reads: CASSLGRGGASPETQYF. In DNA form, the CDR3 reads TGCGCCAGCAGCCTCGGACGCGGGGGGGCCAGTCCAGAGACCCAGTACTTC.

This clonotype has ten or more counts. This chain connects TRBV20-1 to TRBJ2-2; no reliable D call. Deletions cut 0 bases from V and 4 bases from J, with 9 bases between. The CDR3 spans 14 residues. CDR1 is DFQATT and CDR2 is SNEGSKA in the germline V gene (reference sequence). The CDR3 region has the DNA TGCAGTGCTAGAGATGTGGCGGTCACCGGGGAGCTGTTTTTT. It encodes CSARDVAVTGELFF.

This clonotype was detected only a few times. This chain uses TRBV7-9 with TRBJ2-7; no clear D gene. The germline V gene encodes CDR1 SEHNR and CDR2 FQNEAQ (reference sequence). This CDR3 is 11 amino acids long. Trimming took 1 base from V and 5 from J, leaving 3 bases between them. CDR3 amino acids: CASSLVNEQYF. The CDR3 DNA reads as TGTGCCAGCAGCTTAGTCAACGAGCAGTACTTC.